What follows is one T cell receptor (beta chain) and its context. The CDR3 is 15 amino acids. Germline values: CDR1 MNHEY, CDR2 SMNVEV (reference sequence). V was cut by 3 bases and J by 5 bases, with 16 bases left in between. The data were obtained in a study of T cell responses to AZD1222 COVID-19 vaccine. TCRdb keeps only in-frame clones here, not all; method: immunoSEQ multiplex PCR. This sample has 250,000 to 300,000 clones; 90% to 95% occur once, and the top ten carry 0.55%. The sequence came from an adult who received the AZD1222 COVID-19 vaccine. The sequences come from peripheral blood, collected 28 days after the second AZD1222 dose. The chain combines TRBV27 with TRBJ2-5, with D possibly matching TRBD1 (8 bases). The DNA for the CDR3 is TGTGCCAGCAGTTTCCGGACAGGGAGGGAGGAGACCCAGTACTTC. This sequence encodes CASSFRTGREETQYF.